Described below is a single T cell receptor beta chain sequence and its context. The data originate from a study of T cell clones after liver transplantation. Across the study: A pre-transplant mixed lymphocyte reaction with TCRbeta sequencing defined graft-donor-reactive clones followed in post-transplant blood.

Looked up from germline, CDR1 is MNHEY and CDR2 is SVGAGI. V gave up 6 bases and J gave up 8 bases, with 16 bases separating them. The CDR3 spans 13 residues. The repertoire was sequenced with immunoSEQ multiplex PCR; TCRdb's copy has only in-frame clones and lacks some. The table shows 99,000 or so clones, with roughly four fifths occurring only once. The source material was CD4+ T cells from blood, sampled before liver transplant. The sequence derives from a human donor who received a liver transplant. V gene TRBV6-5 combines with J gene TRBJ1-2; D not certain. CDR3 nucleotides: TGTGCCAGCAGGCCCCGGGAGCGCCGGGGCTACACCTTC. Translation gives CASRPRERRGYTF.